A selection of T cell receptor beta chains follows, all from one sample in a study of blood T cell repertoires in COVID-19. The repertoire was sequenced with immunoSEQ multiplex PCR; TCRdb's copy has only in-frame clones and lacks some. The sample includes approximately 250,000 clones, more than 75% of them seen just once. The specimen was peripheral blood. The source is a man aged 40-50 years with active or convalescent COVID-19. Both conserved end residues are part of each CDR3.

J	V	CDR3
TRBJ2-1	TRBV6-6	CASSLRQGRSKFYNEQFF
TRBJ1-1	TRBV19	CASLKTPDWDTEAFF
TRBJ2-2	TRBV6-5	CASKGYGRGAGELFF
TRBJ2-2	TRBV7-6	CASSLEAGASGELFF
TRBJ1-2	TRBV9	CASSVGGADGYTF
TRBJ2-6	TRBV15	CATSNGGQGLFSGANVLTF
TRBJ2-7	TRBV5-1	CASSLDPGQNSYEQYF
TRBJ2-5	TRBV5-1	CASSLIPTREAQYF
TRBJ2-7	TRBV10-2	CASTVGGSYEQYF
TRBJ2-7	TRBV27	CASSLKAGHAYEQYF
TRBJ2-5	TRBV2	CASRTGKKTDQETQYF
TRBJ2-7	TRBV7-2	CASSLGLAGSSYEQYF